A single sample gave rise to the 24 T cell receptor beta chains below, sequenced in a study of PD-L1 blockade in urothelial cancer. Profiled with immunoSEQ multiplex PCR; TCRdb holds only in-frame clones, not every one. Here the sample spans about 51,000 clones, approximately 83% being singletons. Sequencing used PBMCs, obtained around atezolizumab (anti-PD-L1) treatment. Receptors originate from a man in his fifties or sixties with urothelial cancer.

The chain combines TRBV7-8 with TRBJ1-5; 12 bases line up with TRBD1. The CDR3 totals 17 residues. The germline gives CDR1 SGHVS, CDR2 FQNEAQ. V gave up 5 bases and J gave up 7 bases; unmatched junction bases: 12. The CDR3 region is CASSEAQTGTGGQPQHF. The CDR3 region has the DNA TGTGCCAGCAGCGAAGCACAAACCGGGACAGGGGGCCAGCCCCAGCATTTT.

In this sample, this clone turned up once. J is TRBJ2-1 and V is TRBV5-5; possibly TRBD2 for D (6 bases). The CDR3 length is 12 residues. Trimming took off 3 bases at V and 13 bases at J, with 14 bases between the two ends. Looked up from germline, CDR1 is SGHKS and CDR2 is YYEKEE (reference sequence). The DNA for the CDR3 is TGTGCCAGCAGCTGGACTGGGACTTTACAGTTCTTC. Its translation: CASSWTGTLQFF.

This clone was counted only a few times. The chain employs TRBV19 and TRBJ2-1, with D uncertain. Trimming removed 5 bases from V and 6 bases from J, with 11 bases in between. The CDR3 loop spans 13 amino acids. Looked up from germline, CDR1 is LNHDA and CDR2 is SQIVND (reference sequence). The CDR3 region has the DNA TGTGCCAGTAGTCCTAATTGGAGCAATGAGCAGTTCTTC. Residues: CASSPNWSNEQFF.

The V and J genes are TRBV27 and TRBJ1-1; 8 nucleotides match TRBD1. The junction had 12 bases not matched to a gene; V was cut back by 3 bases and J by 6 bases. The germline CDR1 and CDR2 sequences are MNHEY and SMNVEV (reference sequence). The CDR3 spans 16 residues. CDR3 sequence (DNA): TGTGCCAGCAGTTTTGGACCGGGACAGGCTATCCCTGAAGCTTTCTTT. This gives the protein CASSFGPGQAIPEAFF.

This clone was seen only once. This chain links TRBV19 with TRBJ2-1; D gene uncertain. V lost 6 bases and J lost 5, with 14 bases in between. Germline assignment: CDR1 LNHDA and CDR2 SQIVND (reference sequence). The CDR3 is 14 amino acids. DNA of the CDR3: TGTGCCAGTAGCAACCGGGTTAAACACAATGAGCAGTTCTTC. This codes for CASSNRVKHNEQFF. Using reference TRBV19 and TRBJ2-1 for the parts outside the CDR3, the full variable domain is DGGITQSPKYLFRKEGQNVTLSCEQNLNHDAMYWYRQDPGQGLRLIYYSQIVNDFQKGDIAEGYSVSREKKESFPLTVTSAQKNPTAFYLCASSNRVKHNEQFFGPGTRLTVL.

This chain uses TRBV7-8 with TRBJ2-7; no firm D call. Germline values: CDR1 SGHVS, CDR2 FQNEAQ. V lost 1 base to trimming and J lost 2 bases, with 9 bases between them. The CDR3 is made up of 14 amino acids. CDR3 DNA sequence: TGTGCCAGCAGCTTAGTTGAAGTAGCCTACGAGCAGTACTTC. Translating gives CASSLVEVAYEQYF.

This clone has only a few counts. This chain uses TRBV27 with TRBJ2-1, with 15 bases fitting TRBD2. CDR3 size: 15 residues. Germline CDR1 and CDR2: MNHEY and SMNVEV (reference sequence). Trimming took 6 bases from V and 7 from J; bases not matched to a gene: 4. The CDR3 sequence: CASRFGTSGRNEQFF. CDR3 DNA: TGTGCCAGCAGATTCGGGACTAGCGGGAGGAATGAGCAGTTCTTC.

The chain is built from TRBV30 and TRBJ2-2, with 11 bases fitting TRBD1. Germline trimming cut 5 bases from V and 3 bases from J; bases unmatched to any gene: 2. Germline assignment: CDR1 GTSNPN and CDR2 SVGIG (reference sequence). The CDR3 sequence is 14 residues long. The CDR3 DNA is TGTGCCTGGCGGGACAGGGGGTACACCGGGGAGCTGTTTTTT. Residues: CAWRDRGYTGELFF.

The rearrangement joins TRBV19 to TRBJ2-3; 10 nucleotides match TRBD2. This CDR3 region has 18 residues. Losses at the gene ends were 3 bases for V and 2 bases for J; bases not matched to a gene: 11. Germline CDR1 and CDR2: LNHDA and SQIVND (reference sequence). The CDR3 nucleotides read TGTGCCAGTAGTATGGAACTAGCGGGATTTTCTAACACAGATACGCAGTATTTT. Its protein product is CASSMELAGFSNTDTQYF.

The chain couples TRBV5-1 to TRBJ2-3; weak D call: TRBD1 (6 bases). This CDR3 is 14 amino acids long. The germline CDR1 and CDR2 sequences are SGHRS and YFSETQ. Trimming removed 2 bases from V and 1 base from J, with 8 bases in between. The CDR3 region is CASSFSGGTDTQYF. The CDR3 bases are TGCGCCAGCAGCTTCTCAGGGGGCACAGATACGCAGTATTTT.

The gene calls are TRBV19 and TRBJ2-1; D may be TRBD1 (6 bases). Trimming removed 8 bases from V and 7 bases from J, with 18 bases in between. This CDR3 is built from 14 residues. Germline V lookup: CDR1 LNHDA, CDR2 SQIVND (reference sequence). In DNA form, the CDR3 reads TGTGCCAGTGGACGCCCGAGGGGGAAGAATGAGCAGTTCTTC. It specifies CASGRPRGKNEQFF.

The chain is built from TRBV18 and TRBJ2-7; D is ambiguous. The CDR3 covers 13 residues. Trimming removed 5 bases from V and 3 bases from J, with 11 bases in between. Germline V gene lookup returns CDR1 KGHSH and CDR2 LQKENI. The CDR3 loop is CASSAASGYEQYF. CDR3 sequence (DNA): TGTGCCAGCTCAGCAGCGTCCGGCTACGAGCAGTACTTC.

J is TRBJ1-1 and V is TRBV6-5; 9 bases are a match to TRBD1. Germline loops: CDR1 MNHEY, CDR2 SVGAGI. The CDR3 length is 12 residues. After removal of 9 bases from V and 11 bases from J, the junction contained 10 bases not matched to a gene. The CDR3 sequence: CASKNRGQRAFF. Written as DNA, the CDR3 is TGTGCCAGTAAAAACAGGGGGCAGAGGGCTTTCTTT.

This chain links TRBV29-1 with TRBJ2-2; D is ambiguous. Germline loops: CDR1 SQVTM, CDR2 ANQGSEA. The germline V and J ends were trimmed by 5 bases and 1 base, with 11 bases remaining between them. This CDR3 comprises 14 residues. The CDR3 spells CSVRLQLNTGELFF. The CDR3 nucleotides are TGCAGCGTTCGGTTACAGTTGAACACCGGGGAGCTGTTTTTT.

This chain uses TRBV5-1 with TRBJ2-2, with 9 bases matching TRBD2. CDR3 length equals 15 residues. Looked up from germline, CDR1 is SGHRS and CDR2 is YFSETQ. The trim removed 4 bases at V and 2 bases at J, leaving 3 bases unmatched. The CDR3 bases are TGCGCCAGCAGCATTAGCGGGGGAAACACCGGGGAGCTGTTTTTT. It yields the protein CASSISGGNTGELFF.

The chain is built from TRBV9 and TRBJ1-2, with D unclear. This CDR3 has 14 amino acids. Germline values: CDR1 SGDLS, CDR2 YYNGEE. V was shortened by 2 bases and J by 2 bases, with 10 bases between the two germline ends. As DNA, the CDR3 is TGTGCCAGCAGCGTCGAGGGATTAAACTATGGCTACACCTTC. This gives the protein CASSVEGLNYGYTF.

This clone turned up a few times. This chain connects TRBV7-3 to TRBJ1-1; TRBD1 is a possible D gene (5 bases). V was trimmed by 1 base and J by 1 base, leaving 10 bases between them. The CDR3 sequence is 15 residues long. CDR1 is SGHTA, CDR2 FQGTGA, per germline. This chain's CDR3 is CASSLMGLGNTEAFF. In DNA, the CDR3 is TGTGCCAGCAGCTTAATGGGGCTGGGGAACACTGAAGCTTTCTTT.

This clone was seen once. This rearrangement joins TRBV27 to TRBJ2-2, with 7 bases aligning to TRBD2. The germline gives CDR1 MNHEY, CDR2 SMNVEV (reference sequence). The V segment lost 3 bases and the J segment 0 bases; nucleotides outside the gene matches: 4. The CDR3 contains 16 residues. In DNA form, the CDR3 reads TGTGCCAGCAGTTTCCGACTAGCCTCGAACACCGGGGAGCTGTTTTTT. Translated: CASSFRLASNTGELFF.

This chain uses TRBV6-6 with TRBJ1-5, with a weak D call TRBD1 (5 bases). Between the trimmed V and J ends, which lost 7 bases and 9 bases, there was a span of 16 bases. CDR1 and CDR2 (germline): MNHNY, SVGAGI (reference sequence). The CDR3 is 13 residues long. In DNA form, the CDR3 reads TGTGCCAGCACCTCGGCAGGGCTTCGGCCCCAGCATTTT. This encodes CASTSAGLRPQHF.

The chain links TRBV7-9 to TRBJ1-2; D remains unclear. Germline V lookup: CDR1 SEHNR, CDR2 FQNEAQ (reference sequence). The CDR3 consists of 12 residues. V shed 6 bases and J shed 4 bases, with 9 bases lying between them. CDR3 protein: CASSPQTYGYTF. DNA of the CDR3: TGTGCCAGCAGTCCACAGACCTATGGCTACACCTTC.

The J gene is TRBJ2-1, the V gene TRBV4-3; D unclear. This CDR3 spans 16 amino acids. With 4 bases removed from V and 7 bases from J, the gap between germline ends came to 20 bases. Germline CDR1 reads LGHNA; CDR2 reads YSLEER. CDR3 in DNA: TGCGCCAGCAGCCTAAACCCCATGAGTCCATGGAATGAGCAGTTCTTC. Its translation is CASSLNPMSPWNEQFF.

In its sample, this clone was seen a few times. The genes are TRBV28 and TRBJ1-6, with 8 bases matching TRBD1. The germline CDR1 and CDR2 sequences are MDHEN and SYDVKM. The junction had 23 bases not matched to a gene; V was cut back by 10 bases and J by 15 bases. The CDR3 has 16 amino acids. CDR3 coding DNA: TGTGCCACCGCGACCCTGGACAGGGACCCTAGTATGCTCCTCCACTTT. Its protein product is CATATLDRDPSMLLHF.

The chain carries TRBV27 and TRBJ2-4, with a weak D call TRBD1 (6 bases). The V gene's germline CDR1 is MNHEY and CDR2 SMNVEV (reference sequence). There are 12 residues in the CDR3. CDR3 sequence (DNA): TGTGCTGGGGGCCATCTTCAAAACATTCAGTACTTC. Amino acid sequence: CAGGHLQNIQYF.

This clone was seen once. The chain combines TRBV6-1 with TRBJ2-7; possible D gene TRBD1, 6 bases. Between the trimmed V and J ends, which lost 2 bases and 7 bases, there was a span of 18 bases. The germline V gene has CDR1 MNHNS and CDR2 SASEGT. The CDR3 is 15 amino acids. DNA for the CDR3: TGTGCCAGCAGTGAAACAGGGATCTTCACGCGGGAGCAGTACTTC. Translating it yields CASSETGIFTREQYF.